The next 26 T cell receptor beta chains were all read from a single sample in a study of T cell responses to AZD1222 COVID-19 vaccine. TCRdb keeps only in-frame clones here, not all; method: immunoSEQ multiplex PCR. The repertoire consists of about 160,000 clones, with around 95% occurring once and the leading ten covering 0.95% to 1.5%. The source material was peripheral blood, sampled on day 0 of AZD1222 vaccination. The receptor source for this set is an adult in good health.

The chain joins TRBV5-6 to TRBJ1-6; 8 bases are shared with TRBD1. V lost 5 bases to trimming and J lost 7 bases; unmatched junction nucleotides: 8. This CDR3 region has 15 residues. The V gene's germline CDR1 is SGHDT and CDR2 YYEEEE. CDR3 DNA sequence: TGTGCCAGCAGAGATATGACAGGGGAGAATTCACCCCTCCACTTT. The encoded protein is CASRDMTGENSPLHF.

The J gene is TRBJ1-5, the V gene TRBV16; D gene unclear. Germline V gene sequence: CDR1 KGHSY, CDR2 FQNENV. With 0 bases removed from V and 4 bases from J, the gap between germline ends came to 7 bases. This CDR3 has 14 residues. CDR3 region: CASSQSLTNQPQHF. Here the CDR3 DNA reads TGTGCCAGCAGCCAATCACTGACAAATCAGCCCCAGCATTTT. The full variable domain, completed using reference TRBV16 and TRBJ1-5, is GEEVAQTPKHLVRGEGQKAKLYCAPIKGHSYVFWYQQVLKNEFKFLISFQNENVFDETGMPKERFSAKCLPNSPCSLEIQATKLEDSAVYFCASSQSLTNQPQHFGDGTRLSIL.

J is TRBJ2-3 and V is TRBV11-2, with D perhaps matching TRBD1 or TRBD2 (5 bases each). CDR1 and CDR2 (germline): SGHAT, FQNNGV. V lost 4 bases and J 4 bases, leaving 18 bases between the germline ends. CDR3 size: 16 residues. CDR3 nucleotides: TGTGCCAGCAGCTCCTGGGGGTCCTACGCTGCAGATACGCAGTATTTT. Translation gives CASSSWGSYAADTQYF.

V gene TRBV12-3 or TRBV12-4 combines with J gene TRBJ2-5; D ambiguous. The CDR3 runs 13 residues. V dropped 2 bases and J dropped 1 base, with 5 bases sitting between them. CDR3 region: CASSLRIQETQYF. The CDR3 DNA is TGTGCCAGCAGTTTAAGGATCCAAGAGACCCAGTACTTC.

V gene TRBV6-5 combines with J gene TRBJ1-2; a weak D match, TRBD1 (5 bases). This CDR3 is 13 amino acids long. Trimming pared 7 bases from V and 8 bases from J, leaving 17 bases between. Germline CDR1 reads MNHEY; CDR2 reads SVGAGI. CDR3 DNA: TGTGCCAGCAACGAAGGGGAGGGAGGGGGCTACACCTTC. This gives the protein CASNEGEGGGYTF.

The V and J genes are TRBV7-6 and TRBJ2-1; the match to TRBD2 covers 7 bases. CDR1 is SGHVS, CDR2 FNYEAQ, per germline. The CDR3 has 16 amino acids. V shed 5 bases and J 14 bases; nucleotides not matched to a gene: 21. The CDR3 is CASSPEPSGRPTPEFF. DNA of the CDR3: TGTGCCAGCAGCCCGGAGCCTAGCGGTCGACCTACCCCGGAGTTCTTC.

The V call is TRBV20-1, the J call TRBJ1-2, with 7 bases matching TRBD1. The CDR3 is made up of 11 amino acids. Germline lookup yields CDR1 DFQATT and CDR2 SNEGSKA (reference sequence). With V trimmed by 3 bases and J by 7 bases, 2 bases remained unmatched. The CDR3 nucleotides are TGCAGTGCTAGGACAGGGTTTGGCTACACCTTC. Translated: CSARTGFGYTF.

The chain joins TRBV19 to TRBJ1-5, with D tentatively TRBD1 (5 bases). The CDR3 totals 17 residues. V was shortened by 1 base and J by 0 bases, with 13 bases between the two germline ends. Per germline, CDR1 LNHDA and CDR2 SQIVND (reference sequence). The CDR3: CASSIGEGRTSNQPQHF. In DNA, the CDR3 is TGTGCCAGTAGTATAGGGGAGGGACGGACTAGCAATCAGCCCCAGCATTTT. Together with reference TRBV19 and TRBJ1-5, the CDR3 gives the full variable domain: DGGITQSPKYLFRKEGQNVTLSCEQNLNHDAMYWYRQDPGQGLRLIYYSQIVNDFQKGDIAEGYSVSREKKESFPLTVTSAQKNPTAFYLCASSIGEGRTSNQPQHFGDGTRLSIL.

The chain links TRBV19 to TRBJ1-1, with a tentative D call TRBD1 (5 bases). CDR1 and CDR2 from the germline V gene are LNHDA and SQIVND (reference sequence). With 3 bases removed from V and 6 bases from J, the gap between germline ends came to 11 bases. The CDR3 is 13 amino acids. The CDR3 bases are TGTGCCAGTAGTATCGAGGGGTTGTCTGAAGCTTTCTTT. This gives the protein CASSIEGLSEAFF.

CDR3 coding DNA: TGCGCCAGCAGCCGGACAGGGTCGGGCGGCTACACCTTC. Translating it yields CASSRTGSGGYTF. This chain connects TRBV10-1 to TRBJ1-2; 8 bases line up with TRBD1. The CDR3 is made up of 13 amino acids. V was clipped by 6 bases and J by 8 bases; unmatched bases: 8. The germline CDR1 and CDR2 sequences are WNHNN and SYGVQD (reference sequence).

The chain combines TRBV5-4 with TRBJ2-2, with 10 bases matching TRBD2. J was trimmed by 2 bases and V by 6 bases; bases with no gene match: 7. The CDR3 runs 16 residues. Germline CDR1 SGHNT, CDR2 YYREEE (reference sequence). This CDR3 reads CASTPGTSVNTGELFF. The CDR3 region has the DNA TGTGCCAGCACCCCGGGGACTAGCGTCAACACCGGGGAGCTGTTTTTT.

In its sample, this clone was seen once. The rearrangement joins TRBV27 to TRBJ1-2; tentatively, D is TRBD1 (6 bases). The CDR3 contains 13 residues. Germline V gene sequence: CDR1 MNHEY, CDR2 SMNVEV (reference sequence). Between the trimmed V and J ends, which lost 6 bases and 5 bases, there was a span of 13 bases. Here the CDR3 reads CASRMTGAYGYTF. The CDR3 DNA sequence: TGTGCCAGCAGGATGACAGGAGCTTATGGCTACACCTTC.

This chain links TRBV24-1 with TRBJ2-1; 8 positions match TRBD2. Per the germline V gene, CDR1 is KGHDR and CDR2 is SFDVKD. Trimming cost V 4 bases and J 6 bases; bases outside gene matches: 10. The CDR3 has 16 residues. This CDR3 reads CATSDRTSTTPNEQFF. The CDR3 region has the DNA TGTGCCACCAGTGACCGGACTAGCACCACTCCCAATGAGCAGTTCTTC.

V is TRBV7-6 and J is TRBJ2-1; possibly TRBD2 for D (5 bases). The V gene lost 0 bases and the J gene lost 10 bases, with 10 bases spanning the gap. This CDR3 spans 13 amino acids. The germline gives CDR1 SGHVS, CDR2 FNYEAQ. Here the CDR3 DNA reads TGTGCCAGCAGCTTAGCGCGTCCGGGGGAGCAGTTCTTC. Its protein is CASSLARPGEQFF.

This chain links TRBV5-8 with TRBJ2-2; TRBD2 matches 14 bases. The germline V gene encodes CDR1 SGHTS and CDR2 YDEGEE. The CDR3 covers 16 residues. The junction had 5 bases not matched to a gene; V was cut back by 4 bases and J by 6 bases. The CDR3 nucleotides are TGTGCCAGCAGCCTAGGACTAGCGGGAGGTTCCGGGGAGCTGTTTTTT. It is translated as CASSLGLAGGSGELFF.

The CDR3 sequence is CATSHQRGVHTDTQYF. Written as DNA, the CDR3 is TGTGCCACCAGCCACCAGCGGGGGGTCCACACAGATACGCAGTATTTT. The rearrangement uses TRBV15 and TRBJ2-3; 9 bases fit TRBD2. Per germline, CDR1 LNHNV and CDR2 YYDKDF (reference sequence). Trimming removed 5 bases from V and 2 bases from J; junction bases left unmatched: 8. This CDR3 is 16 amino acids long.

V is TRBV5-5 and J is TRBJ2-3, with a possible D match to TRBD2 (5 bases). This CDR3 has 15 amino acids. Trimming left V 0 bases short and J 2 bases short, with 10 bases between. In germline, CDR1 is SGHKS, CDR2 YYEKEE (reference sequence). The CDR3 region has the DNA TGTGCCAGCAGCTTGGGTAGCGTCCCCACAGATACGCAGTATTTT. This encodes CASSLGSVPTDTQYF.

The rearrangement joins TRBV19 to TRBJ1-5; D remains unclear. This CDR3 contains 13 residues. V lost 0 bases to trimming and J lost 3 bases, with 3 bases between them. CDR1 is LNHDA, CDR2 SQIVND, per germline (reference sequence). The CDR3 sequence: CASSIDANQPQHF. CDR3 DNA sequence: TGTGCCAGTAGTATAGATGCCAATCAGCCCCAGCATTTT. Filled out from reference TRBV19 and TRBJ1-5, the complete variable domain reads DGGITQSPKYLFRKEGQNVTLSCEQNLNHDAMYWYRQDPGQGLRLIYYSQIVNDFQKGDIAEGYSVSREKKESFPLTVTSAQKNPTAFYLCASSIDANQPQHFGDGTRLSIL.

This chain links TRBV7-2 with TRBJ1-3; D is ambiguous. The V gene's germline CDR1 is SGHTA and CDR2 FQGNSA. This CDR3 comprises 15 residues. V was cut by 4 bases and J by 1 base, with 11 bases left in between. This chain's CDR3 is CASSSGPSSGNTIYF. The CDR3 nucleotides read TGTGCCAGCAGCTCTGGGCCAAGTTCTGGAAACACCATATATTTT.

V usage is TRBV9 and J usage is TRBJ1-1, with TRBD1 matching 8 bases. The germline V gene encodes CDR1 SGDLS and CDR2 YYNGEE. The ends lost 0 bases at V and 1 base at J; junction bases unmatched: 2. The CDR3 is made up of 15 amino acids. The CDR3: CASSVDQGANTEAFF. In nucleotides, the CDR3 is TGTGCCAGCAGCGTAGATCAGGGGGCGAACACTGAAGCTTTCTTT.

J is TRBJ2-2 and V is TRBV12-3 or TRBV12-4, with D unclear. V gave up 5 bases and J gave up 0 bases, with 4 bases separating them. This CDR3 comprises 13 residues. CDR3 sequence: CASSTANTGELFF. CDR3 DNA: TGTGCCAGCAGTACAGCGAACACCGGGGAGCTGTTTTTT.

V and J are TRBV19 and TRBJ1-5; 7 bases match TRBD1. The V gene's germline CDR1 is LNHDA and CDR2 SQIVND (reference sequence). This CDR3 comprises 16 residues. The trim removed 7 bases at V and 6 bases at J, leaving 15 bases unmatched. CDR3 nucleotides: TGTGCCAGTACGACAGGGCCATCAAACAGACGTCAGCCCCAGCATTTT. Translated: CASTTGPSNRRQPQHF.

The rearrangement joins TRBV2 to TRBJ1-2; the D is unclear. Trimming shortened V by 6 bases and J by 8 bases, and 19 bases separated the two germline ends. The CDR3 sequence is 14 residues long. Germline CDR1 and CDR2: SNHLY and FYNNEI. This CDR3 is CASSSRSWELGYTF. The CDR3 DNA sequence: TGTGCCAGCAGCTCTCGGTCGTGGGAGTTAGGCTACACCTTC.

The V and J genes are TRBV7-2 and TRBJ1-2, with D possibly matching TRBD1 (5 bases). Germline V gene lookup returns CDR1 SGHTA and CDR2 FQGNSA. CDR3 length: 14 amino acids. V was cut by 3 bases and J by 3 bases, with 11 bases left in between. The CDR3 spells CASSFQGFHYGYTF. The CDR3 nucleotides read TGTGCCAGCAGCTTTCAGGGTTTTCACTATGGCTACACCTTC.

This rearrangement joins TRBV29-1 to TRBJ1-2; the D gene is possibly TRBD1 (5 bases). CDR1 and CDR2 from the germline V gene are SQVTM and ANQGSEA. Trimming shortened V by 6 bases and J by 4 bases, and 15 bases separated the two germline ends. The CDR3 is 13 amino acids. In DNA, the CDR3 is TGCAGCGTCGCGGGACTGAAAGCCTATGGCTACACCTTC. Its translation is CSVAGLKAYGYTF.

The chain employs TRBV18 and TRBJ2-2, with a tentative D call TRBD2 (5 bases). This CDR3 contains 17 residues. The ends were cut back, 6 bases at V and 2 bases at J, with 19 bases in the middle. The V gene's germline CDR1 is KGHSH and CDR2 LQKENI. The CDR3, as DNA: TGTGCCAGCTCCCCCTCGGGGAAAGGGCCAAACACCGGGGAGCTGTTTTTT. Protein sequence: CASSPSGKGPNTGELFF.